These 12 T cell receptor beta chains were all obtained from the same sample, sequenced in a study of blood T cell repertoires in COVID-19. Sequenced by immunoSEQ multiplex PCR; TCRdb stores in-frame clones only, minus some. The profile covers approximately 300,000 clones, with 85% to 90% appearing a single time and approximately 11% taken by the ten largest. What was sequenced was peripheral blood. These receptors all come from a woman aged 30 to 39 with COVID-19, enrolled during active disease.

This clone appeared once. The CDR3 sequence: CASMGRNEQFF. The CDR3 coding sequence is TGTGCCAGCATGGGGAGGAATGAGCAGTTCTTC. This chain connects TRBV12-3 or TRBV12-4 to TRBJ2-1, with TRBD2 as a possible D gene (6 bases). The CDR3 has 11 residues. V was clipped by 7 bases and J by 7 bases, with 8 bases between them.

V gene TRBV2 combines with J gene TRBJ1-1, with D hard to call. Germline-derived CDR1 and CDR2 are SNHLY and FYNNEI. The germline V and J ends were trimmed by 2 bases and 0 bases, with 10 bases remaining between them. This CDR3 has 15 amino acids. CDR3 residues: CASSESNRVNTEAFF. The CDR3 DNA is TGTGCCAGCAGTGAATCGAATCGGGTGAACACTGAAGCTTTCTTT.

The CDR3 DNA sequence: TGTGCCAGCAGCTTTGTGGACAAAGAGACCCAGTACTTC. Protein sequence: CASSFVDKETQYF. The gene calls are TRBV13 and TRBJ2-5; possible D gene TRBD1, 5 bases. The germline V and J ends were trimmed by 3 bases and 3 bases, with 8 bases remaining between them. The CDR3 has 13 residues. Per germline, CDR1 PRHDT and CDR2 FYEKMQ (reference sequence).

The V gene is TRBV28, the J gene TRBJ2-1; 9 nucleotides align to TRBD2. Germline V lookup: CDR1 MDHEN, CDR2 SYDVKM. Trimming took 3 bases from V and 10 from J; bases not matched to a gene: 7. This CDR3 has 14 residues. The DNA of the CDR3 is TGTGCCAGCAGTTTTGGCGGGAGGGCCGGGGAGCAGTTCTTC. Translated, it gives CASSFGGRAGEQFF.

The chain uses TRBV2 and TRBJ1-3, with 8 positions matching TRBD1. The CDR3 runs 14 residues. Germline CDR1 reads SNHLY; CDR2 reads FYNNEI. The J segment lost 1 base and the V segment lost 8 bases, leaving 4 bases of the junction unmatched. This CDR3 reads CASAQGASGNTIYF. CDR3 nucleotides: TGTGCCAGCGCTCAGGGGGCGTCTGGAAACACCATATATTTT.

CDR3 protein: CASSPTGSNQPQHF. For the CDR3, the DNA is TGCGCCAGCAGCCCGACAGGGAGCAATCAGCCCCAGCATTTT. The V call is TRBV4-1, the J call TRBJ1-5; 7 nucleotides agree with TRBD1. Trimming at V came to 4 bases and at J to 1 base, leaving 1 base not matched to a gene. This CDR3 spans 14 amino acids. In germline, CDR1 is MGHRA, CDR2 YSYEKL.

The chain joins TRBV5-5 to TRBJ2-1; TRBD2 matches 8 bases. Trimming took 0 bases from V and 8 from J; bases not matched to a gene: 10. The CDR3 consists of 16 residues. From germline, CDR1 is SGHKS and CDR2 YYEKEE (reference sequence). The CDR3 loop is CASSLAGTSSIYEQFF. CDR3 DNA sequence: TGTGCCAGCAGCTTGGCTGGGACTAGTTCTATCTATGAGCAGTTCTTC.

V is TRBV12-5 and J is TRBJ1-1; no clear D. The germline V gene encodes CDR1 LGHNT and CDR2 FRNRAP. V was cut by 1 base and J by 5 bases, with 8 bases left in between. The CDR3 loop spans 13 amino acids. As DNA, the CDR3 is TGTGCTAGTGGTTTGGGGACTGGGACTGAAGCTTTCTTT. Residues: CASGLGTGTEAFF. Full variable domain (rest looked up from reference TRBV12-5 and TRBJ1-1): DARVTQTPRHKVTEMGQEVTMRCQPILGHNTVFWYRQTMMQGLELLAYFRNRAPLDDSGMPKDRFSAEMPDATLATLKIQPSEPRDSAVYFCASGLGTGTEAFFGQGTRLTVV.

The J gene is TRBJ2-1, the V gene TRBV19, with TRBD1 matching 7 bases. Germline V gives CDR1 LNHDA, CDR2 SQIVND (reference sequence). With 5 bases clipped from V and 5 bases from J, the junction kept 6 bases outside the gene matches. This CDR3 is built from 14 residues. The CDR3 spells CASSLGGNNNEQFF. CDR3 in DNA: TGTGCCAGTAGTCTAGGGGGCAACAACAATGAGCAGTTCTTC.

This clone was detected a few times. J is TRBJ1-3 and V is TRBV19, with unresolved D. V lost 6 bases and J lost 1, with 10 bases in between. Germline V lookup: CDR1 LNHDA, CDR2 SQIVND (reference sequence). The CDR3 contains 14 residues. The CDR3 loop is CASSPGMSGNTIYF. The CDR3 DNA follows: TGTGCCAGTAGCCCAGGCATGTCTGGAAACACCATATATTTT.

The genes are TRBV24-1 and TRBJ1-2; 8 bases line up with TRBD1. Trimming at V came to 4 bases and at J to 8 bases, leaving 8 bases not matched to a gene. This CDR3 has 14 residues. Germline V gene data show CDR1 as KGHDR and CDR2 as SFDVKD. Here the CDR3 reads CATSDPDRVRGYTF. The CDR3 region has the DNA TGTGCCACCAGTGACCCGGACAGGGTGAGGGGCTACACCTTC.

This chain uses TRBV10-1 with TRBJ2-7, with TRBD2 matching 10 bases. V was pared by 3 bases and J by 4 bases, with 15 bases of the junction left unmatched. Germline assignment: CDR1 WNHNN and CDR2 SYGVQD (reference sequence). The CDR3 is 18 amino acids. The CDR3 sequence is CASSDPFTTSGPTYEQYF. In nucleotides, the CDR3 is TGCGCCAGCAGTGACCCCTTCACGACTAGCGGGCCGACTTACGAGCAGTACTTC.